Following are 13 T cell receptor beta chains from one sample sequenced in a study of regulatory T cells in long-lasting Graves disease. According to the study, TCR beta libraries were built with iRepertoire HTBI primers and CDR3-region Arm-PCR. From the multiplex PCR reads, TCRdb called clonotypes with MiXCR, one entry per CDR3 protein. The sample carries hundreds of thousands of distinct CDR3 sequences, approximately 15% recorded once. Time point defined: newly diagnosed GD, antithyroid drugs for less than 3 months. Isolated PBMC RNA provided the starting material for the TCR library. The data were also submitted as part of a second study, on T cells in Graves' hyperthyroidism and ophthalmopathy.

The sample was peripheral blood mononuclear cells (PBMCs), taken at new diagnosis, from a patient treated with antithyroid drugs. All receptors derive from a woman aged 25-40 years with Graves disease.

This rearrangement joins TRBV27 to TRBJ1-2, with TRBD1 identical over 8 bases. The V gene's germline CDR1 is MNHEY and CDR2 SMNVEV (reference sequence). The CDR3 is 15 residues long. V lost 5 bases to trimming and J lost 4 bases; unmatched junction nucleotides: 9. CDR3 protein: CASSPPGTGPYGYTF. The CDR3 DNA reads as TGTGCCAGCAGTCCCCCCGGGACAGGTCCCTATGGCTACACCTTC.

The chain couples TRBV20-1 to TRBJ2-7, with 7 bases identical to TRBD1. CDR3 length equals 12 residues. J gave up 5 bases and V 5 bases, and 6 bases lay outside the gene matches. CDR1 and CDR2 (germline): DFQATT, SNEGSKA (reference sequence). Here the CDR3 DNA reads TGCAGTGCTTCGCAGGGGGTAAACGAGCAGTACTTC. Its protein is CSASQGVNEQYF.

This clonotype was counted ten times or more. CDR3 nucleotide sequence: TGTGCCAGCAGGGAACAGGGGAGACAAGAGACCCAGTACTTC. Translated: CASREQGRQETQYF. This chain joins TRBV6-1 and TRBJ2-5, with 7 bases fitting TRBD1. Germline lookup yields CDR1 MNHNS and CDR2 SASEGT. J lost 2 bases, V lost 6 bases, and 6 bases had no gene match. This CDR3 contains 14 residues.

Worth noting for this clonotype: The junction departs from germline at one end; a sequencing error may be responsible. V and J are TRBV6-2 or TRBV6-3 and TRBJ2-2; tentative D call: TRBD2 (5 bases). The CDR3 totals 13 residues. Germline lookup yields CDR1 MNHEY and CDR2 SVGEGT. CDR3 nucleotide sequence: TGTGCCAGCAGGGGGATTAACACCGGGGAGCTGCTTTTT. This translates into CASRGINTGELLF.

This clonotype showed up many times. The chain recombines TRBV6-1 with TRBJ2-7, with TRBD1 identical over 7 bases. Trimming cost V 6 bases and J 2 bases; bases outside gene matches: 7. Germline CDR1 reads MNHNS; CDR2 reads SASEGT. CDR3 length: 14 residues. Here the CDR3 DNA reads TGTGCCAGCAGGCTACAGACAGGGACCTACGAGCAGTACTTC. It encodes CASRLQTGTYEQYF.

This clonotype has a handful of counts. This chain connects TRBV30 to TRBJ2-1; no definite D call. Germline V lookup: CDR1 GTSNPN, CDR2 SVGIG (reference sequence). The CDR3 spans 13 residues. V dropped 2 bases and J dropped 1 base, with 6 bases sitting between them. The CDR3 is CAWSSRSYNEQFF. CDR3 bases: TGTGCCTGGAGTTCTCGATCCTACAATGAGCAGTTCTTC.

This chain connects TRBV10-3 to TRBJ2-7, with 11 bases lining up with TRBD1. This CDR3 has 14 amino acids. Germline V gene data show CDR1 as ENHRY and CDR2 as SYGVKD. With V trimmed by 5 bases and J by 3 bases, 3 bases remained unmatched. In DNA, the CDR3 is TGTGCCATCAGTCCGGGACAGGGGGTCTACGAGCAGTACTTC. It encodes CAISPGQGVYEQYF.

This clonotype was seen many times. CDR3 sequence: CASSHGVSYEQYF. For the CDR3, the DNA is TGTGCCAGCAGCCACGGAGTCAGCTACGAGCAGTACTTC. V and J are TRBV6-1 and TRBJ2-7; D remains unclear. Germline-derived CDR1 and CDR2 are MNHNS and SASEGT. Trimming pared 6 bases from V and 3 bases from J, leaving 12 bases between. The CDR3 contains 13 residues.

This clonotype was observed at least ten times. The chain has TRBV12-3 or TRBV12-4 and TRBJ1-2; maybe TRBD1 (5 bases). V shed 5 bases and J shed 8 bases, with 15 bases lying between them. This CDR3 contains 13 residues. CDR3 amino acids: CASSIQVSIGYTF. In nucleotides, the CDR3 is TGTGCCAGCAGTATACAGGTCTCTATAGGCTACACCTTC.

Here the CDR3 DNA reads TGTGCCAGCAATCATGGGGGGACTGGAAACACCATATATTTT. This gives the protein CASNHGGTGNTIYF. This chain connects TRBV28 to TRBJ1-3; a weak D match, TRBD1 (5 bases). The CDR3 sequence is 14 residues long. Trimming shortened V by 7 bases and J by 2 bases, and 12 bases separated the two germline ends. CDR1 is MDHEN, CDR2 SYDVKM, per germline.

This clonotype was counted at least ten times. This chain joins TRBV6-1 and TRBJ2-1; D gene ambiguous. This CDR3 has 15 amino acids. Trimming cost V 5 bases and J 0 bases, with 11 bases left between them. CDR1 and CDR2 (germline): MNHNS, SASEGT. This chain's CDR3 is CASSLKWNSYNEQFF. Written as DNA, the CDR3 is TGTGCCAGCAGTCTTAAATGGAACTCCTACAATGAGCAGTTCTTC.

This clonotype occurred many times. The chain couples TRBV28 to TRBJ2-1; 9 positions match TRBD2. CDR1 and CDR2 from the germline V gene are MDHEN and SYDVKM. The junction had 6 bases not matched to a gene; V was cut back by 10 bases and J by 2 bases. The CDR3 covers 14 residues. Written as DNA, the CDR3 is TGTGCCACGGGACTAGCTGCAACCTACAATGAGCAGTTCTTC. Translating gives CATGLAATYNEQFF.

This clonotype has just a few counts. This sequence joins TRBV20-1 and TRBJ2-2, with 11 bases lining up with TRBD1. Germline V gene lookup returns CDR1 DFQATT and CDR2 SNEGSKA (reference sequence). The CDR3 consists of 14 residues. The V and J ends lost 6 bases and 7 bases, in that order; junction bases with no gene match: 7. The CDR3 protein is CSARDRGAGGELFF. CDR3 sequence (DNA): TGCAGTGCGAGGGACAGGGGGGCCGGCGGGGAGCTGTTTTTT.